The source of this T cell receptor beta chain is a study of T cells in Graves' hyperthyroidism and ophthalmopathy. Study results and caveats: Researchers found most expanded thyroid clonotypes above 0.001 in blood as well.

Authors of the study amplified TCR beta CDR3 regions from RNA transcripts. The HTBI primer set served for first-round RT-PCR of the TCR CDR3. Each CDR3 protein gets one entry after TCRdb re-called the multiplex PCR reads with MiXCR. The sample includes 450,000 to 650,000 distinct CDR3 sequences, around 20% of them seen just once. In germline, CDR1 is MDHEN, CDR2 SYDVKM. V was shortened by 4 bases and J by 2 bases, with 12 bases between the two germline ends. CDR3 length: 14 amino acids. Concerning this clonotype: What it binds is not known.

Patients aged 18 to 65 had newly diagnosed hyperthyroidism lasting under 2 months. For the diagnoses, clinical symptoms, serum thyroxine and TRAb, thyroid ultrasound and orbital computed tomography were used. The PBMCs were sourced from fresh peripheral blood (about 10 ml). Sequencing used blood. The receptor was isolated from a man aged 18 to 29 with Graves' hyperthyroidism. This chain connects TRBV28 to TRBJ2-7, with D hard to call. In nucleotides, the CDR3 is TGTGCCAGCAGTTCCCCACGGAGTCCCTACGAGCAGTACTTC. Protein sequence: CASSSPRSPYEQYF.